This entry features one T cell receptor beta chain sequence. The sample is drawn from a study of T-cell memory formation after mild COVID-19. TCRdb processed the 5' RACE reads anew with MiXCR; each CDR3 protein has one entry. The table shows about 270,000 distinct CDR3 sequences, with 15% to 20% occurring only once. This CDR3 is built from 14 residues. With 2 bases removed from V and 0 bases from J, the gap between germline ends came to 7 bases. Germline assignment: CDR1 SGHTA and CDR2 FQGNSA. The sample taken for sequencing was PBMCs or a T cell subset sorted from them (not recorded which). The source is a man aged 18 to 35 who had mild COVID-19 (a few samples of this study predate the infection). Cell type and time point are not known. The chain links TRBV7-2 to TRBJ1-1; D remains unclear. CDR3: CASSLSVVNTEAFF. DNA of the CDR3: TGTGCCAGCAGCTTATCTGTTGTGAACACTGAAGCTTTCTTT.